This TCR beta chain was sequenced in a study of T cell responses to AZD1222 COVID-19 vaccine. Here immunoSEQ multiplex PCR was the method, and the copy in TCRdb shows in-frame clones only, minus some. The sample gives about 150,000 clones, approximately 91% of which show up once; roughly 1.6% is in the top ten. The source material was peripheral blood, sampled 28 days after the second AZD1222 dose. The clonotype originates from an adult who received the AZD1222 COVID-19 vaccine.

DNA of the CDR3: TGTGCCAGCAGCCCCATCCGCCGGACAGACACCTACGAGCAGTACTTC. Its translation: CASSPIRRTDTYEQYF. This chain connects TRBV11-2 to TRBJ2-7; TRBD1 is a possible D gene (6 bases). The ends were cut back, 5 bases at V and 2 bases at J, with 19 bases in the middle. Germline V CDR1 and CDR2: SGHAT, FQNNGV. The CDR3 spans 16 residues.